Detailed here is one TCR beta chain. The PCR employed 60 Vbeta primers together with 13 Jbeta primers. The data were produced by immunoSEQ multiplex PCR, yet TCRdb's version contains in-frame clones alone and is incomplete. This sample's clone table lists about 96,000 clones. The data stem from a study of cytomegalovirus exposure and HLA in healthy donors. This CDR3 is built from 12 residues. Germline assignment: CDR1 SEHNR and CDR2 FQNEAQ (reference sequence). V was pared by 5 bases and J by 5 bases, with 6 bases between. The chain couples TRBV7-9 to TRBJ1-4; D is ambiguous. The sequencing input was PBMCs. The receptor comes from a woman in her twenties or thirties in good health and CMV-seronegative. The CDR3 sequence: CASSASNEKLFF. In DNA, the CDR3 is TGTGCCAGCAGCGCGAGCAATGAAAAACTGTTTTTT.